The sequence of this T cell receptor beta chain was determined in a study of cytomegalovirus exposure and HLA in healthy donors. The study, taken as a whole, reports: Upon later analysis, HLA-associated TCR beta chains proved more clonally expanded than other, equally common chains. Confirmation in vitro established that three CMV-associated chains were specific for CMV antigens.

The table lists this clone with a few counts. Its antigen is not identified. CDR3 length: 14 residues. Germline V gives CDR1 SEHNR, CDR2 FQNEAQ (reference sequence). Trimming cost V 5 bases and J 3 bases; bases outside gene matches: 2. Both 60 Vbeta primers and 13 Jbeta primers went into the PCR. In the original processing: A later analysis counted around 80 million unique TCR beta chains, around 11 million shared. The protocol was immunoSEQ multiplex PCR, while the TCRdb copy is restricted to in-frame clones and leaves out a portion. The D gene and trimming were derived from the DNA, and the V and J assignments and clone size from that table. The sample contains under 200,000 clones, approximately 78% of which appear only once.

The material sequenced was PBMCs. This sequence originates from a woman under 40 in good health and CMV-seropositive. The chain employs TRBV7-9 and TRBJ1-3; 9 nucleotides match TRBD1. CDR3 region: CASSRTGVGNTIYF. CDR3 coding DNA: TGTGCCAGCAGCCGGACAGGGGTTGGAAACACCATATATTTT.